The 20 T cell receptor beta chains below all came from one sample that was sequenced in a study of early T cells in non-severe SARS-CoV-2 infection. In TCRdb, the 5' RACE reads were re-called with MiXCR into one record per CDR3 protein. The sample lists 50,000 to 70,000 distinct CDR3 sequences; under 15% were seen once. The starting material was whole blood, obtained at baseline. These receptors were obtained from an adult who was a healthcare worker with PCR-confirmed SARS-CoV-2 infection or an uninfected control (not recorded which).

The CDR3 loop reads CASSHPRGAETQYF. Written as DNA, the CDR3 is TGTGCCAGCAGCCACCCCAGAGGTGCGGAGACCCAGTACTTC. The gene calls are TRBV4-2 and TRBJ2-5; no firm D call. Per germline, CDR1 LGHNA and CDR2 YNFKEQ. The CDR3 consists of 14 residues. Between the trimmed V and J ends, which lost 3 bases and 5 bases, there was a span of 13 bases.

This chain links TRBV7-9 with TRBJ2-7, with 10 bases aligning to TRBD1. This CDR3 has 15 amino acids. In germline, CDR1 is SEHNR, CDR2 FQNEAQ (reference sequence). With 5 bases clipped from V and 2 bases from J, the junction kept 6 bases outside the gene matches. The CDR3 DNA sequence: TGTGCCAGCAGCCCGACAGGGGGCGTCCCCTACGAGCAGTACTTC. This sequence encodes CASSPTGGVPYEQYF.

The rearrangement uses TRBV4-2 and TRBJ2-5; D remains ambiguous. This CDR3 is 14 amino acids long. CDR1 and CDR2 from the germline V gene are LGHNA and YNFKEQ. V was cut by 0 bases and J by 4 bases, with 9 bases left in between. DNA for the CDR3: TGTGCCAGCAGCCAAGAAGCACTGCGAGAGACCCAGTACTTC. Translating gives CASSQEALRETQYF.

There are a few counts of this clonotype. The chain uses TRBV19 and TRBJ2-7; perhaps TRBD2 as D (6 bases). The CDR3 is 14 residues long. Germline V gene data show CDR1 as LNHDA and CDR2 as SQIVND (reference sequence). V was clipped by 4 bases and J by 6 bases, with 16 bases between them. For the CDR3, the DNA is TGTGCCAGTAGTACCCTACTAGCTTCTTCCGAGCAGTACTTC. It codes for CASSTLLASSEQYF.

This clonotype was observed a handful of times. This rearrangement joins TRBV20-1 to TRBJ1-5; the match to TRBD1 covers 7 bases. This CDR3 comprises 14 residues. V lost 7 bases, J lost 2 bases, and 8 bases stayed unmatched. Germline CDR1 reads DFQATT; CDR2 reads SNEGSKA (reference sequence). CDR3 coding DNA: TGCAGTGTCCCGACAGGGAAGGGCAATCAGCCCCAGCATTTT. Amino acids: CSVPTGKGNQPQHF.

In this sample, this clonotype turned up many times. The CDR3 bases are TGCGCCAGCAGTTTAGCGGATTCCTACAATGAGCAGTTCTTC. It is translated as CASSLADSYNEQFF. V and J are TRBV5-1 and TRBJ2-1; D might be TRBD2 (6 bases). Trimming removed 5 bases from V and 1 base from J, with 10 bases in between. This CDR3 has 14 residues. Germline CDR1 reads SGHRS; CDR2 reads YFSETQ.

The V and J genes are TRBV15 and TRBJ1-1, with TRBD1 as a possible D gene (6 bases). The CDR3 extends over 16 amino acids. Germline V gene data show CDR1 as LNHNV and CDR2 as YYDKDF (reference sequence). Trimming pared 6 bases from V and 0 bases from J, leaving 17 bases between. CDR3 nucleotides: TGTGCCACCAGTCCGGGGGCTATCAGCGTGAACACTGAAGCTTTCTTT. Amino acid sequence: CATSPGAISVNTEAFF.

This clonotype came up a few times. The V gene is TRBV28, the J gene TRBJ2-3; the D is unclear. V was clipped by 7 bases and J by 4 bases, with 9 bases between them. The CDR3 is made up of 12 amino acids. Germline CDR1 MDHEN, CDR2 SYDVKM. DNA of the CDR3: TGTGCCAGCACCCTACCCCCAGATACGCAGTATTTT. Amino acid sequence: CASTLPPDTQYF. The full variable domain, with the rest looked up from reference TRBV28 and TRBJ2-3, is DVKVTQSSRYLVKRTGEKVFLECVQDMDHENMFWYRQDPGLGLRLIYFSYDVKMKEKGDIPEGYSVSREKKERFSLILESASTNQTSMYLCASTLPPDTQYFGPGTRLTVL.

This sequence joins TRBV27 and TRBJ2-3, with D perhaps matching TRBD2 (8 bases). This CDR3 is built from 15 residues. Germline assignment: CDR1 MNHEY and CDR2 SMNVEV (reference sequence). Trimming shortened V by 3 bases and J by 6 bases, and 16 bases separated the two germline ends. The CDR3 DNA follows: TGTGCCAGCAGTTTCCGTCGGGAGGGGGCGGATACGCAGTATTTT. It translates to CASSFRREGADTQYF.

The V call is TRBV7-9, the J call TRBJ2-1; TRBD2 matches 13 bases. There are 16 residues in the CDR3. The V segment lost 5 bases and the J segment 8 bases; nucleotides outside the gene matches: 9. Germline V gives CDR1 SEHNR, CDR2 FQNEAQ (reference sequence). This chain's CDR3 is CASSAGLAGVRDEQFF. The CDR3, as DNA: TGTGCCAGCAGCGCCGGACTAGCGGGAGTAAGGGATGAGCAGTTCTTC.

This clonotype was counted a few times. The rearrangement joins TRBV6-1 to TRBJ2-3; weak D call: TRBD1 (6 bases). V shed 7 bases and J shed 3 bases, with 11 bases lying between them. The germline CDR1 and CDR2 sequences are MNHNS and SASEGT. The CDR3 is 13 residues long. The CDR3 region is CASNRQGTDTQYF. In DNA form, the CDR3 reads TGTGCCAGCAATCGGCAGGGGACAGATACGCAGTATTTT.

This clonotype was seen a few times. This chain connects TRBV4-1 to TRBJ1-2; possible D gene TRBD1, 6 bases. Looked up from germline, CDR1 is MGHRA and CDR2 is YSYEKL. There are 15 residues in the CDR3. V was shortened by 0 bases and J by 4 bases, with 12 bases between the two germline ends. The CDR3 DNA is TGCGCCAGCAGCCAAGATCCCGGACAGCTCTATGGCTACACCTTC. Its translation is CASSQDPGQLYGYTF.

This clonotype was observed many times. This chain links TRBV7-9 with TRBJ2-6; D remains unclear. Germline V gene sequence: CDR1 SEHNR, CDR2 FQNEAQ (reference sequence). Between the trimmed V and J ends, which lost 5 bases and 0 bases, there was a span of 8 bases. The CDR3 totals 15 residues. The CDR3 DNA follows: TGTGCCAGCAGCCACGGCCTCTCTGGGGCCAACGTCCTGACTTTC. Its translation: CASSHGLSGANVLTF.

This clonotype was picked up many times. The V gene is TRBV7-9, the J gene TRBJ2-5; D possibly corresponds to TRBD1 (5 bases). The CDR3 consists of 14 residues. Deletions cut 2 bases from V and 1 base from J, with 8 bases between. Germline V lookup: CDR1 SEHNR, CDR2 FQNEAQ (reference sequence). The CDR3: CASSLQGFQETQYF. The CDR3 bases are TGTGCCAGCAGCTTACAGGGATTCCAAGAGACCCAGTACTTC.

The CDR3 DNA reads TGTGCCAGCAGCTATCCGGGCGGAATGGCCACTGAAGCTTTCTTT. It translates to CASSYPGGMATEAFF. V and J are TRBV28 and TRBJ1-1; no clear D. Germline CDR1 and CDR2: MDHEN and SYDVKM. V lost 6 bases, J lost 4 bases, and 18 bases lay in between. The CDR3 sequence is 15 residues long.

This clonotype was seen ten or more times. The DNA for the CDR3 is TGCGCCAGCAGTCCCACCCCTTCGAGGACTCTTCTCACCTACAATGAGCAGTTCTTC. Translating it yields CASSPTPSRTLLTYNEQFF. The V and J genes are TRBV23-1 and TRBJ2-1; a possible D gene is TRBD2 (5 bases). TRBV23-1 is recorded as an ORF, its role being uncertain. The length of the CDR3 is 19 residues. V lost 4 bases and J 2 bases, leaving 24 bases between the germline ends.

The V gene is TRBV12-3 or TRBV12-4, the J gene TRBJ2-4; D could derive from TRBD1 or TRBD2 (6 bases each). Trimming pared 2 bases from V and 3 bases from J, leaving 11 bases between. This CDR3 has 15 residues. The CDR3 DNA is TGTGCCAGCAGTTTACCGGGGGCGCGCAAAAACATTCAGTACTTC. This encodes CASSLPGARKNIQYF.

The gene calls are TRBV7-9 and TRBJ2-3; 7 nucleotides align to TRBD2. The CDR3 length is 14 residues. CDR1 and CDR2 from the germline V gene are SEHNR and FQNEAQ (reference sequence). J was trimmed by 7 bases and V by 5 bases; bases with no gene match: 9. In DNA, the CDR3 is TGTGCCAGCAGCGAAGGACTAGTTAGAAATACGCAGTATTTT. Its protein is CASSEGLVRNTQYF.

This clonotype occurred a few times. V is TRBV5-1 and J is TRBJ2-1; D remains unclear. The CDR3 sequence is 13 residues long. The V gene lost 5 bases and the J gene lost 4 bases, with 10 bases spanning the gap. The germline V gene encodes CDR1 SGHRS and CDR2 YFSETQ. The CDR3 region is CASRPNSYNEQFF. CDR3 nucleotide sequence: TGCGCCAGCAGACCCAATTCTTACAATGAGCAGTTCTTC.

This clonotype was seen repeatedly, ten times or more. This chain connects TRBV7-2 to TRBJ1-2; TRBD1 matches 7 bases. Germline-derived CDR1 and CDR2 are SGHTA and FQGNSA. The CDR3 length is 14 residues. Trimming removed 3 bases from V and 6 bases from J; junction bases left unmatched: 7. Here the CDR3 DNA reads TGTGCCAGCAGCTTCCCGACAGGGAAAAATGGCTACACCTTC. Translated, it gives CASSFPTGKNGYTF.